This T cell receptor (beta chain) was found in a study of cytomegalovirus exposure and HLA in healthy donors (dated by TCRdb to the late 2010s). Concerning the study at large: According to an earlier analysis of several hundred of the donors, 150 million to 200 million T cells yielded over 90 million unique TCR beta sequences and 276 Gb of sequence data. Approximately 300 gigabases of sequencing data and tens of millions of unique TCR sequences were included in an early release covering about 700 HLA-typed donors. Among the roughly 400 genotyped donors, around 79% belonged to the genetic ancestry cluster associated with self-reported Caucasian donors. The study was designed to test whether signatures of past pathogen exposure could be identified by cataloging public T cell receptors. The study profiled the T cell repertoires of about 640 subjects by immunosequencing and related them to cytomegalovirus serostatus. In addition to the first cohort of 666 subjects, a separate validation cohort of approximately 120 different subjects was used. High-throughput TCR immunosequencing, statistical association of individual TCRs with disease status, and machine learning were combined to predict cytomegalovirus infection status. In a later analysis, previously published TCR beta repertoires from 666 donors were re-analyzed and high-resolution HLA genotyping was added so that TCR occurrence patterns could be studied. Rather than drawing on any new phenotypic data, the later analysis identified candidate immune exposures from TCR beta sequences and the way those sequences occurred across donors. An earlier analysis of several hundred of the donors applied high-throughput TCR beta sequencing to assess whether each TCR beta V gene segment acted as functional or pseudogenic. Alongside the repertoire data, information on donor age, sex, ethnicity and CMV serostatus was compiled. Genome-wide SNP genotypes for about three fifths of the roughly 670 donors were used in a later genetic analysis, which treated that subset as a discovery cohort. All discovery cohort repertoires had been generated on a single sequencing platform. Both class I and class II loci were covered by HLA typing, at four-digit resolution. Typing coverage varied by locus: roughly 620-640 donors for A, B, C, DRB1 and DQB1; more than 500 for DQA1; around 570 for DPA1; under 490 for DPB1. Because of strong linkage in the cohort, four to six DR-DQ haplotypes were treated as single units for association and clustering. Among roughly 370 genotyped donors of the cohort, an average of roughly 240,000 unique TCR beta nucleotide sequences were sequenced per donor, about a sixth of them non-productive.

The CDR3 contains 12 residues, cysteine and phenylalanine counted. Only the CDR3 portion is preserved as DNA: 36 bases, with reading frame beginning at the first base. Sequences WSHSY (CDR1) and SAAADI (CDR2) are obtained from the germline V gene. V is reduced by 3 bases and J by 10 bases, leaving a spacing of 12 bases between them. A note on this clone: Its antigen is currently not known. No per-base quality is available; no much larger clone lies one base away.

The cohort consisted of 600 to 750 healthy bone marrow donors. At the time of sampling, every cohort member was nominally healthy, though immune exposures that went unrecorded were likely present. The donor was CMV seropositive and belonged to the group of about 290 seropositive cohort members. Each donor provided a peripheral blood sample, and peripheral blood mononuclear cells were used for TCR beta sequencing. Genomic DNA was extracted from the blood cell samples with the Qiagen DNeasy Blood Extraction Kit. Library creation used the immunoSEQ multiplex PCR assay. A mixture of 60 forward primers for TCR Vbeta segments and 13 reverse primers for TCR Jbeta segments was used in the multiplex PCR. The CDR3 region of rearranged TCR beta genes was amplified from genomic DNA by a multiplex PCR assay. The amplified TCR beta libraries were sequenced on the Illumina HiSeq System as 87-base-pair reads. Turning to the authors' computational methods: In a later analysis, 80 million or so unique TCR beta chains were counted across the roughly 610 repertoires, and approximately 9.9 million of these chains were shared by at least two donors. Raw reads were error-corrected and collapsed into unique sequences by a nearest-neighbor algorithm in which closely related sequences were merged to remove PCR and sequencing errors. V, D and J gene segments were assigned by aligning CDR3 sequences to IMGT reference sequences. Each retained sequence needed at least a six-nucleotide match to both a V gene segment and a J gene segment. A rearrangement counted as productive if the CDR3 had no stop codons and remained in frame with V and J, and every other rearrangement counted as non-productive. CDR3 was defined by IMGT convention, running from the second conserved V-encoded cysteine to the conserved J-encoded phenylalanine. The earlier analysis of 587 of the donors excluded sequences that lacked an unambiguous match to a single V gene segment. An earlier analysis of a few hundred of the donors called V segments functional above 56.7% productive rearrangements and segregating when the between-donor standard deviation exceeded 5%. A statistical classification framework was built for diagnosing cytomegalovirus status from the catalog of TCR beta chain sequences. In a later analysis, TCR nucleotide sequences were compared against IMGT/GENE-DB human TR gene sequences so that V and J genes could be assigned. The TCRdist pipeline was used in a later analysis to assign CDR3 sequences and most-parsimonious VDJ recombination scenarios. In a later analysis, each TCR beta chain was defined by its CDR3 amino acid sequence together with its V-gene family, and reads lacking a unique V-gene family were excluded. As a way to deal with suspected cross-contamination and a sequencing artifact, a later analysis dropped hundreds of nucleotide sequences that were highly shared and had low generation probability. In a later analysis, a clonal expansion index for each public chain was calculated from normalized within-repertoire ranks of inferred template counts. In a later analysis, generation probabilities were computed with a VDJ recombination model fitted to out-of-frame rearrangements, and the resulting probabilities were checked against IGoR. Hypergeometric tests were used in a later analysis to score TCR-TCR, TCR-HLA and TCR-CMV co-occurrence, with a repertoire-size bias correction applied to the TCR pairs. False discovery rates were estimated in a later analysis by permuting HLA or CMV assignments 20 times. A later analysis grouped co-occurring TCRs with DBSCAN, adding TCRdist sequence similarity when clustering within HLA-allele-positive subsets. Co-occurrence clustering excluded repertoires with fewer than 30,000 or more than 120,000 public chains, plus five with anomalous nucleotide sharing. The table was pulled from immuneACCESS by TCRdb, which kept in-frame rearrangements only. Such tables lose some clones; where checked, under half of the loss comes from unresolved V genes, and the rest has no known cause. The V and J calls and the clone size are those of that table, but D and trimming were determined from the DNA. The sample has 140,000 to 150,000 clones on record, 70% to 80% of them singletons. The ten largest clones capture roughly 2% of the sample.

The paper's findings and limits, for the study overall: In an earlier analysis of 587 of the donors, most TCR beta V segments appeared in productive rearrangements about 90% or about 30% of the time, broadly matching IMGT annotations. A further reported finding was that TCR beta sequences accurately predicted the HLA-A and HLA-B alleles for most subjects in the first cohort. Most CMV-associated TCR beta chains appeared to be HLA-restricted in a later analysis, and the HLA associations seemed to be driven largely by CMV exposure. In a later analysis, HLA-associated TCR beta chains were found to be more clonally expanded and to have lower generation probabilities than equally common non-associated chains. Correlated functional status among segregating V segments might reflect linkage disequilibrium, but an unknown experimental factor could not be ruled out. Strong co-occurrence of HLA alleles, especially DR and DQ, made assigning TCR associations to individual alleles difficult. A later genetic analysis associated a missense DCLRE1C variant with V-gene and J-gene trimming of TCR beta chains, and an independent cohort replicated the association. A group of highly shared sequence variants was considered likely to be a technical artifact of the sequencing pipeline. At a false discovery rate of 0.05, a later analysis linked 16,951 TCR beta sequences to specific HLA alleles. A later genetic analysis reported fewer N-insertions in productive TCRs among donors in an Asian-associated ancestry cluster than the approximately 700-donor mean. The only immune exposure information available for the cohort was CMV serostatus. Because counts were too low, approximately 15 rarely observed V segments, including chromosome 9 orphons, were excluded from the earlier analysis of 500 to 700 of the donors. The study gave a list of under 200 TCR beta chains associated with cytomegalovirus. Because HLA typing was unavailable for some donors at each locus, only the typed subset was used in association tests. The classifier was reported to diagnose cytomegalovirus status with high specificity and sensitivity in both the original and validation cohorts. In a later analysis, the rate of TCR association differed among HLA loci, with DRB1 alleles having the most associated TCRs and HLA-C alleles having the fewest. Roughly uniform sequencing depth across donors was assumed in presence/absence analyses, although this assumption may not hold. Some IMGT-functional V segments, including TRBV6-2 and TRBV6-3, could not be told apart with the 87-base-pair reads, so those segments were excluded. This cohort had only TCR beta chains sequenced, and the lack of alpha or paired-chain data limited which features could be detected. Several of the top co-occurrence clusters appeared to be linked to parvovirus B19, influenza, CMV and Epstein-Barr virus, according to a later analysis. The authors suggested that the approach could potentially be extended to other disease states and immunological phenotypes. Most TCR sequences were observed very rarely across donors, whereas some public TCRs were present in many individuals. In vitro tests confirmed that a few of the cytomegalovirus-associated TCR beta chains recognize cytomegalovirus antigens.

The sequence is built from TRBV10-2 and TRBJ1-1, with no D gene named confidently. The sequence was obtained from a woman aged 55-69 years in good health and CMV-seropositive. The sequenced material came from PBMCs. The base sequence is TGCGCCAGCAGTGAACCGGAGATGGGAGCTTTCTTT. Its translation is CASSEPEMGAFF.